Listed below are T cell receptor beta chains from one sample, sequenced in a study of blood T cell repertoires in COVID-19. Clones were sequenced by immunoSEQ multiplex PCR, and TCRdb holds only the in-frame ones, with some missing. The top ten hold about 5.8% of the sample, which has 150,000 or so clones, about 84% seen once. The source material was PBMCs or T cells enriched from blood (not recorded which). These receptors all stem from a woman in her thirties or forties with acute COVID-19. CDR3s include the opening cysteine and the closing phenylalanine or tryptophan. D genes are given only for firm matches. Size values are once, few and many counts, or a class for expanded clones, and some rows have none.

clone_size | d_call | j_call | v_call | cdr3_nt | cdr3_aa
NA | NA | TRBJ1-1 | TRBV5-8 | TGTGCCAGCAGCTTGAGTTTCGGGAACACTGAAGCTTTCTTT | CASSLSFGNTEAFF
NA | TRBD1 | TRBJ1-2 | TRBV4-2 | TGTGCCAGCAGCCAAGAGTTGGGACAGGGTGACTATGGCTACACCTTC | CASSQELGQGDYGYTF
NA | TRBD1 | TRBJ1-2 | TRBV30 | TGTGCCTGGAGGCCAAACAGGGGTGGCTACACCTTC | CAWRPNRGGYTF
NA | TRBD2 | TRBJ2-7 | TRBV6-5 | TGTGCCAGCAATAGCGGGAGGGCCGGATCCTACGAGCAGTACTTC | CASNSGRAGSYEQYF
NA | NA | TRBJ1-5 | TRBV24-1 | TGTGCCACCAGTGACGGGAATCAGCCCCAGCATTTT | CATSDGNQPQHF
NA | NA | TRBJ2-7 | TRBV11-2 | TGTGCCAGCAGCTTTTCTCCGGAGGTGCAGTACTTC | CASSFSPEVQYF
few | NA | TRBJ2-5 | TRBV27 | TGTGCCAGCAGTTTATTGGACAGACTCAGGGAGAGGGAGACCCAGTACTTC | CASSLLDRLRERETQYF
NA | NA | TRBJ1-1 | TRBV3-1/TRBV3-2 | TGTGCCAGCAGCCAAGATCGGTCAAGGGGGACGAACACTGAAGCTTTCTTT | CASSQDRSRGTNTEAFF
NA | NA | TRBJ2-1 | TRBV9 | TGTGCCAGCAGCCCAGAGTGGGGTAGCGACCCAGGCGATGAGCAGTTCTTC | CASSPEWGSDPGDEQFF
NA | NA | TRBJ2-3 | TRBV19 | TGTGCCAGTAGTATTGAGGAAGATACGCAGTATTTT | CASSIEEDTQYF
NA | TRBD2 | TRBJ2-5 | TRBV19 | TGTGCCAGCAGCGGGAGGAACCAAGAGACCCAGTACTTC | CASSGRNQETQYF
NA | TRBD1 | TRBJ1-5 | TRBV2 | TGTGCCAGCAGGGTTGGGACAGTTGGTAATCAGCCCCAGCATTTT | CASRVGTVGNQPQHF
NA | NA | TRBJ2-6 | TRBV4-1 | TGCGCCAGCAGCCAGATACAGGGCGGTGGGGCCAACGTCCTGACTTTC | CASSQIQGGGANVLTF
NA | NA | TRBJ2-7 | TRBV25-1 | TGTGCCAGCAGTGAAATCCGCGAGCAGTACTTC | CASSEIREQYF
NA | NA | TRBJ2-7 | TRBV2 | TGTGCCAGCAGTGAAGCGGTCAACAGTTTAGAGTACGAGCAGTACTTC | CASSEAVNSLEYEQYF
NA | TRBD1 | TRBJ1-3 | TRBV19 | TGTGCCATCCAGGGGGCTGGAAACACCATATATTTT | CAIQGAGNTIYF
once | TRBD2 | TRBJ2-7 | TRBV7-2 | TGTGCCAGCAGCATTGGGACTAGCGGCACTTCCTACGAGCAGTACTTC | CASSIGTSGTSYEQYF
NA | NA | TRBJ2-1 | TRBV27 | TGTGCCAGCAGTTCACCATCCAAGGGGGGGCCTAGCTCCTACAATGAGCAGTTCTTC | CASSSPSKGGPSSYNEQFF
NA | TRBD1 | TRBJ1-3 | TRBV10-3 | TGTGCCACCAGCATGGGGGGGACAGGCTCTGGAAACACCATATATTTT | CATSMGGTGSGNTIYF
NA | TRBD1 | TRBJ1-1 | TRBV11-3 | TGTGCCAGCAGCATGGGACAGGTTGGCACTGAAGCTTTCTTT | CASSMGQVGTEAFF
NA | TRBD2 | TRBJ2-3 | TRBV2 | TGTGCCAGCAGTGGGACTAGCGGGAGCTCAGATACGCAGTATTTT | CASSGTSGSSDTQYF
NA | TRBD1 | TRBJ1-1 | TRBV5-1 | TGCGCCAGCAGCTTGGAGGGGGGACAGGAAGCTTTCTTT | CASSLEGGQEAFF
NA | TRBD2 | TRBJ2-1 | TRBV6-5 | TGTGCCAGCATAGGGCAGGCTAGCGGGAGAAATGAGCAGTTCTTC | CASIGQASGRNEQFF
once | NA | TRBJ1-1 | TRBV2 | TGTGCCAGCAGTGCGGGGGGCGCGAAGACTGAAGCTTTCTTT | CASSAGGAKTEAFF
NA | NA | TRBJ1-4 | TRBV19 | TGTGCCAGTAGTGGGAGGGATGCAACTAATGAAAAACTGTTTTTT | CASSGRDATNEKLFF
NA | TRBD1 | TRBJ1-1 | TRBV9 | TGTGCCAGCAGCAGGGGGCCGGACACTGAAGCTTTCTTT | CASSRGPDTEAFF
NA | NA | TRBJ1-6 | TRBV9 | TGTGCCAGCAGCGTAGGGAGACAGTCTAGAGATTCACCCCTCCACTTT | CASSVGRQSRDSPLHF
NA | TRBD1 | TRBJ2-7 | TRBV5-4 | TGTGCCAGCAGCATACACGGGACAGCGATCTACGAGCAGTACTTC | CASSIHGTAIYEQYF
NA | NA | TRBJ2-1 | TRBV24-1 | TGTGCCACCAGTGATTTGACACCCCCGAACAACAATGAGCAGTTCTTC | CATSDLTPPNNNEQFF
few | TRBD1 | TRBJ1-4 | TRBV5-1 | TGCGCCAGCAGCTTGGGACAGGGGAATGAAAAACTGTTTTTT | CASSLGQGNEKLFF
NA | TRBD1 | TRBJ1-2 | TRBV24-1 | TGTGCCACCAGTGACCCGGGACAGGGGAGTTTTGGCTACACCTTC | CATSDPGQGSFGYTF
NA | NA | TRBJ1-2 | TRBV10-3 | TGTGCCATCAGTGAGTCGGGGGACATGCTGATCTATGGCTACACCTTC | CAISESGDMLIYGYTF
NA | TRBD2 | TRBJ2-1 | TRBV3-1/TRBV3-2 | TGTGCCAGCAGCCCCCGACTAGCGGGTGCCAGGGAGCAGTTCTTC | CASSPRLAGAREQFF
NA | NA | TRBJ1-2 | TRBV18 | TGTGCCAGCTCACCCGGGACAACAGGGAACTATGGCTACACCTTC | CASSPGTTGNYGYTF
NA | TRBD1 | TRBJ2-5 | TRBV5-1 | TGCGCCAGCAGCCGGACAGGGGGCTCGGGAGAGACCCAGTACTTC | CASSRTGGSGETQYF
NA | NA | TRBJ2-3 | TRBV6-1 | TGTGCCAGCAGTGAAGGGTGGGGCAGGGTTGGCGGAAGCACAGATACGCAGTATTTT | CASSEGWGRVGGSTDTQYF
few | TRBD2 | TRBJ2-1 | TRBV10-3 | TGTGCCACCCAGCGGGAGGGCTTCAATGAGCAGTTCTTC | CATQREGFNEQFF
NA | NA | TRBJ2-3 | TRBV28 | TGTGCCAGCAGTGAGCCGGGAAAGAGCACAGATACGCAGTATTTT | CASSEPGKSTDTQYF
once | NA | TRBJ1-4 | TRBV5-1 | TGCGCCAGCAGCTTGAATACAGGGAAAAATGAAAAACTGTTTTTT | CASSLNTGKNEKLFF
NA | NA | TRBJ1-4 | TRBV28 | TGTGCCAGCAGTTTAGCAGGGGCGGGCGAAAAACTGTTTTTT | CASSLAGAGEKLFF
NA | NA | TRBJ2-1 | TRBV19 | TGTGCCAGTAGTGCGGGACAGCCCAATGAGCAGTTCTTC | CASSAGQPNEQFF
NA | TRBD1 | TRBJ1-6 | TRBV6-5 | TGTGCCAGCAGTTACTTGTTCCGACAGGGGAATTCACCCCTCCACTTT | CASSYLFRQGNSPLHF
few | TRBD1 | TRBJ1-5 | TRBV2 | TGTGCCAGCAGTGGACGGGACAGAAATCAGCCCCAGCATTTT | CASSGRDRNQPQHF
few | NA | TRBJ2-7 | TRBV15 | TGTGCCACCAGCAGAGTTCCCTCCTCCTACGAGCAGTACTTC | CATSRVPSSYEQYF
NA | TRBD2 | TRBJ2-1 | TRBV19 | TGTGCCAGTAGTACCCTTACTAGCGGGAGGGCCGTAAGGCAGTTCTTC | CASSTLTSGRAVRQFF
NA | TRBD1 | TRBJ1-2 | TRBV6-5 | TGTGCCAGCGGAGCACTGACAGGGGACTATGGCTACACCTTC | CASGALTGDYGYTF
few | TRBD1 | TRBJ2-1 | TRBV19 | TGTGCCAGTCGTCCGGACAGGGGAAAGGAGCAGTTCTTC | CASRPDRGKEQFF
NA | NA | TRBJ1-5 | TRBV19 | TGTGCCAGTAACCCAGGGCGAAATCAGCCCCAGCATTTT | CASNPGRNQPQHF
few | NA | TRBJ1-3 | TRBV18 | TGTGCCAGCTCACCGGCGGAGGGCTCTGGAAACACCATATATTTT | CASSPAEGSGNTIYF
once | NA | TRBJ1-4 | TRBV7-9 | TGTGCCGGGCAGCTCGGACACGGAGAGATTACTGAAAAACTGTTTTTT | CAGQLGHGEITEKLFF
few | TRBD2 | TRBJ2-1 | TRBV15 | TGTGCCACCAGCAGAGCTAGCGGATCCTACAATGAGCAGTTCTTC | CATSRASGSYNEQFF
NA | TRBD2 | TRBJ2-1 | TRBV2 | TGTGCCAGCAGTGGATGGGGACTAGCGGGAGCGGGGGCCCCCAATGAGCAGTTCTTC | CASSGWGLAGAGAPNEQFF
once | TRBD1 | TRBJ2-7 | TRBV10-3 | TGTGCCATCAGTTCCGCCTACGGGACAGGGGGTTCCATACAGTACTTC | CAISSAYGTGGSIQYF
NA | TRBD1 | TRBJ1-2 | TRBV29-1 | TGCAGCGGCGTGACAGGGGATCATGGCTACACCTTC | CSGVTGDHGYTF
NA | NA | TRBJ2-3 | TRBV2 | TGTGCCAGCAGTGAAAGGGCAGGGGCTGGGGATACGCAGTATTTT | CASSERAGAGDTQYF